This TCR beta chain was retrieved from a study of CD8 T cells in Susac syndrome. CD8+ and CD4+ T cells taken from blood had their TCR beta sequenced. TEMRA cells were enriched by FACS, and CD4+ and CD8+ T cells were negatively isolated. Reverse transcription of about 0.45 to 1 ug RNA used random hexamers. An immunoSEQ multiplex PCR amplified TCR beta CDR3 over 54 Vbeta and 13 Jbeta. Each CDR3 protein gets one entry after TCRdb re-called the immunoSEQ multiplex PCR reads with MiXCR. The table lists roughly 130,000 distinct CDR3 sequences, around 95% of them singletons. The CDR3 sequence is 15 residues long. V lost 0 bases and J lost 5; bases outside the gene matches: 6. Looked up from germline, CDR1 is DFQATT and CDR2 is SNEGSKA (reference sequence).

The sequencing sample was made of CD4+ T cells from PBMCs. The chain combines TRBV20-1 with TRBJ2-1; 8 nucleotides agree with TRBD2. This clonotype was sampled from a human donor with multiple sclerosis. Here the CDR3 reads CSARDWAGGNNEQFF. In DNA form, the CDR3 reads TGCAGTGCTAGAGATTGGGCGGGGGGTAACAATGAGCAGTTCTTC.